A single T cell receptor beta chain is shown here with its context. As yet, its antigen is unknown. The data were taken from a study of T cell repertoires in cytomegalovirus infection. As for the study in general: Public signatures in TCR beta pointed to CMV infection and matching HLA type. Study observations and caveats: In two of eight donors, the top clonotype was HLA-C-restricted CMV-specific. Cumulative frequency (of public TCR beta family members) identified carriers of CMV plus the relevant HLA.

From the reads, TCRdb called clonotypes with MiXCR, one entry per CDR3 protein. Of some 160,000 distinct CDR3 sequences listed, 15% to 20% are singletons. V lost 5 bases and J lost 0, with 11 bases in between. The CDR3 is 14 amino acids. Germline V gene lookup returns CDR1 MNHEY and CDR2 SVGEGT. This clonotype originated in a human donor in good health (CMV status not recorded). Some clones in this sample may be carry-over from other donors' samples. The sequenced sample was CD8+ T cells from PBMCs. This rearrangement joins TRBV6-2 or TRBV6-3 to TRBJ2-7; D assignment may be TRBD1 or TRBD2 (5 bases each). The CDR3 protein is CASSGGPSSYEQYF. CDR3 bases: TGTGCCAGCAGTGGGGGACCAAGCTCCTACGAGCAGTACTTC.